The clone carrying this T cell receptor beta chain appeared a single time. What it binds is unknown. Treatment meaning: roughly 10-day PBMC culture with coronavirus spike peptide pools or control peptides (ViraFEST assay). Collection of the unexposed donor's CD4+ T cells took place before the COVID-19 pandemic (2011-2018). ViraFEST used peptide pools to expand antigen-specific T cells, then sequenced TCRs. These data come from a study of vaccination and CD4 T cells after COVID-19. As for the study in general: The interval from dose two to post-vaccine sampling had a median of about 72 days, and it ranged from 14 to 241. The stimulus for the cells was overlapping spike peptides derived from SARS-CoV-2, HCoV-NL63, HCoV-OC43 and HCoV-229E.

This CDR3 comprises 16 residues. V gave up 2 bases and J gave up 8 bases; unmatched junction bases: 9. Germline CDR1 DFQATT, CDR2 SNEGSKA (reference sequence). With the Oncomine TCR Beta short-read assay, DNA from cultured CD4+ T cells was sequenced. MiXCR was run by TCRdb on the PCR reads, yielding one entry per CDR3 protein. The top ten hold around 24% of the sample, which has about 10,000 distinct CDR3 sequences, nearly 50% seen once. This TCR derives from a human donor in good health. Sequences were obtained from CD4+ T cells from blood, cultured in vitro. The chain recombines TRBV20-1 with TRBJ2-1; 13 positions agree with TRBD2. The CDR3 nucleotides read TGCAGTGCTAGACCTCTGACTAGCGGGAGGATCGATGAGCAGTTCTTC. As protein: CSARPLTSGRIDEQFF.